The rows below give T cell receptor beta chains drawn from one sample of a study of T cell changes during pregnancy in multiple sclerosis. TCRdb's copy holds only in-frame clones and misses some; the assay was immunoSEQ multiplex PCR. The sample consists of about 40,000 clones, 94% of them appearing once. The material sequenced was peripheral blood, taken in the third trimester of pregnancy. These receptors were taken from a female donor with multiple sclerosis, enrolled in a pregnancy study. The CDR3 runs from the conserved cysteine through the conserved F or W. D genes are given only for firm matches. The size of a clone is reported for some rows only, either as once, few or many, or as a class for expanded clones.

TRBJ1-3	TRBV18	NA	NA	CASSLGWEELGREDGNTIYF	TGTGCCAGCTCACTAGGTTGGGAAGAACTGGGGCGCGAAGATGGAAACACCATATATTTT
TRBJ1-2	TRBV9	NA	NA	CASSIRPRGGGYTF	TGTGCCAGCAGCATAAGGCCCAGGGGTGGTGGCTACACCTTC
TRBJ2-1	TRBV6-1	NA	TRBD2	CASSGQLAGVYNEQFF	TGTGCCAGCAGTGGTCAACTAGCGGGAGTATACAATGAGCAGTTCTTC
TRBJ2-1	TRBV18	once	TRBD2	CASSPPRTSGSYEQFF	TGTGCCAGCTCACCACCCAGGACTAGCGGGAGCTATGAGCAGTTCTTC
TRBJ2-1	TRBV5-5	NA	TRBD2	CASSPHPGTSGRDEQFF	TGTGCCAGCAGCCCCCATCCCGGGACTAGCGGGAGGGATGAGCAGTTCTTC
TRBJ1-1	TRBV10-3	NA	NA	CAISDKGVNFF	TGTGCCATCAGTGATAAGGGGGTAAATTTCTTT
TRBJ2-5	TRBV5-6	NA	TRBD1	CASSPIRDRGQETQYF	TGTGCCAGCAGCCCGATCCGGGACAGGGGACAAGAGACCCAGTACTTC
TRBJ2-5	TRBV27	NA	TRBD1	CASSLFPTGTGTQYF	TGTGCCAGCAGTTTATTTCCGACAGGGACCGGGACCCAGTACTTC
TRBJ1-5	TRBV7-9	NA	NA	CASSLGSLGGSNQPQHF	TGTGCCAGCAGCCTCGGGTCTCTAGGCGGCAGCAATCAGCCCCAGCATTTT
TRBJ1-4	TRBV4-1	NA	NA	CASSQGPRPNEKLFF	TGCGCCAGCAGCCAAGGGCCCAGGCCCAATGAAAAACTGTTTTTT
TRBJ2-1	TRBV19	once	TRBD2	CASRSSGGGNEQFF	TGTGCCAGTAGATCGAGCGGGGGTGGCAATGAGCAGTTCTTC
TRBJ1-2	TRBV4-3	NA	TRBD1	CASSQEPQWTGGFRGYTF	TGCGCCAGCAGCCAAGAACCCCAATGGACAGGGGGGTTTCGTGGCTACACCTTC
TRBJ2-4	TRBV10-2	NA	TRBD1	CASSESTGQGNIQYF	TGCGCCAGCAGTGAGTCGACGGGACAGGGAAACATTCAGTACTTC
TRBJ2-7	TRBV6-6	NA	TRBD1	CASRHRGVNYEQYF	TGTGCCAGCAGACACAGGGGGGTTAACTACGAGCAGTACTTC
TRBJ2-7	TRBV19	NA	TRBD2	CASRQSTGLAAYEQYF	TGTGCCAGTAGGCAAAGCACGGGACTAGCGGCCTACGAGCAGTACTTC
TRBJ2-1	TRBV4-1	NA	TRBD2	CASSRRGGTYNEQFF	TGCGCCAGCAGCCGGCGGGGGGGCACCTACAATGAGCAGTTCTTC
TRBJ1-3	TRBV5-1	once	TRBD1	CASSLASTGGFGDTIYF	TGCGCCAGCAGCTTGGCCTCGACAGGGGGCTTTGGTGACACCATATATTTT
TRBJ1-3	TRBV5-1	NA	NA	CASSTGDTSSGNTIYF	TGCGCCAGCAGCACCGGGGACACCAGCTCTGGAAACACCATATATTTT
TRBJ2-3	TRBV19	NA	NA	CASSIAGSTDTQYF	TGTGCCAGTAGTATAGCAGGAAGCACAGATACGCAGTATTTT
TRBJ2-2	TRBV11-3	NA	NA	CASSYIYTGELFF	TGTGCCAGCAGCTACATCTACACCGGGGAGCTGTTTTTT
TRBJ1-2	TRBV19	once	TRBD1	CASSAGQGWDGYTF	TGTGCCAGTAGTGCGGGACAGGGCTGGGATGGCTACACCTTC
TRBJ2-3	TRBV21-1	NA	NA	CASSTRTSGSSDTQYF	TGTGCCAGCAGCACCCGGACTAGCGGGAGTTCAGATACGCAGTATTTT
TRBJ2-6	TRBV2	NA	NA	CASSDLLAGANVLTF	TGTGCCAGCAGTGATCTACTTGCTGGGGCCAACGTCCTGACTTTC
TRBJ1-2	TRBV4-1	NA	TRBD1	CASSQEPGQNYGYTF	TGCGCCAGCAGCCAAGAACCGGGACAGAACTATGGCTACACCTTC
TRBJ2-1	TRBV13	NA	NA	CASSFRGRYNEQFF	TGTGCCAGCAGCTTCCGGGGGAGATACAATGAGCAGTTCTTC
TRBJ2-7	TRBV29-1	NA	NA	CSAKHGHIDEQYF	TGCAGCGCAAAACACGGACATATCGACGAGCAGTACTTC
TRBJ1-5	TRBV28	NA	NA	CASTGGVSNQPQHF	TGTGCCAGCACCGGGGGGGTGAGCAATCAGCCCCAGCATTTT
TRBJ2-5	TRBV10-3	NA	NA	CAISELEIQYF	TGTGCCATCAGTGAGCTAGAGATCCAGTACTTC
TRBJ2-2	TRBV9	NA	TRBD1	CASSVRTGGTGELFF	TGTGCCAGCAGCGTACGGACAGGGGGCACCGGGGAGCTGTTTTTT
TRBJ1-2	TRBV7-9	once	NA	CASSLAPRGDYGYTF	TGTGCCAGCAGCTTAGCACCGCGGGGTGACTATGGCTACACCTTC
TRBJ2-3	TRBV28	NA	NA	CASSRGSLTDTQYF	TGTGCCAGCAGTCGGGGGTCCCTCACAGATACGCAGTATTTT
TRBJ1-5	TRBV18	NA	NA	CASSPLGSSGQPQHF	TGTGCCAGCTCACCCCTCGGGAGTTCAGGGCAGCCCCAGCATTTT
TRBJ2-1	TRBV7-2	NA	NA	CASSTRTSEQFF	TGTGCCAGCAGCACCCGGACTTCCGAGCAGTTCTTC
TRBJ2-7	TRBV7-9	NA	NA	CASSFQDNPYEQYF	TGTGCCAGCAGCTTTCAGGATAATCCCTACGAGCAGTACTTC
TRBJ2-7	TRBV5-1	NA	TRBD2	CASSQTSGRIYEQYF	TGCGCCAGCAGTCAAACTAGCGGGAGGATATACGAGCAGTACTTC
TRBJ2-1	TRBV29-1	NA	TRBD2	CSVLAGSYNEQFF	TGCAGCGTTCTAGCGGGCTCCTACAATGAGCAGTTCTTC
TRBJ1-2	TRBV21-1	once	NA	CASTEGQGDYGYTF	TGTGCCAGCACCGAGGGACAGGGAGACTATGGCTACACCTTC
TRBJ2-7	TRBV2	NA	NA	CASSERGSRGGYDEQYF	TGTGCCAGCAGTGAAAGGGGTTCAAGGGGGGGTTACGATGAGCAGTACTTC
TRBJ2-7	TRBV7-9	NA	NA	CASFDGATYEQYF	TGTGCCAGCTTCGATGGGGCTACCTACGAGCAGTACTTC
TRBJ2-7	TRBV18	NA	NA	CASSASEEQYF	TGTGCCAGCTCAGCCAGCGAAGAGCAGTACTTC
TRBJ1-2	TRBV27	NA	TRBD1	CASSLGQGNYGYTF	TGTGCCAGCAGTTTAGGACAGGGTAACTATGGCTACACCTTC
TRBJ1-3	TRBV11-1	NA	TRBD1	CASSLRDSGNTIYF	TGTGCCAGCAGCCTCCGGGACAGTGGAAACACCATATATTTT
TRBJ2-2	TRBV6-5	NA	NA	CASSYSIRANTGELFF	TGTGCCAGCAGTTACTCGATCAGGGCGAACACCGGGGAGCTGTTTTTT
TRBJ2-7	TRBV10-3	NA	TRBD2	CAISETSGGPYEQYF	TGTGCCATCAGTGAAACTAGCGGGGGGCCCTACGAGCAGTACTTC
TRBJ1-4	TRBV30	NA	NA	CAWSVLKKLFF	TGTGCCTGGAGTGTACTGAAAAAACTGTTTTTT
TRBJ1-1	TRBV7-2	once	NA	CASSLFKGLAAFF	TGTGCCAGCAGCTTATTCAAAGGACTGGCGGCTTTCTTT
TRBJ2-3	TRBV14	NA	NA	CASSQRSGTGRDTQYF	TGTGCCAGCAGCCAACGAAGCGGGACAGGTAGAGATACGCAGTATTTT